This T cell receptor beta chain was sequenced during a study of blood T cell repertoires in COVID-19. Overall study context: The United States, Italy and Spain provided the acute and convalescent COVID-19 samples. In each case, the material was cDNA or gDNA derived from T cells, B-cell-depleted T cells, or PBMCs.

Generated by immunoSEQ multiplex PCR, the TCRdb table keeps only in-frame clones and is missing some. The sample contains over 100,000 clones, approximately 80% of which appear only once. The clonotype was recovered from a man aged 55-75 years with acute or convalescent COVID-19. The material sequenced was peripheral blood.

The CDR3 coding sequence is TGTGCCAGCAGCCGGGACAGACACACTGAAGCTTTCTTT. This sequence encodes CASSRDRHTEAFF. The chain carries TRBV5-4 and TRBJ1-1; 7 nucleotides align to TRBD1. This CDR3 is 13 amino acids long. V lost 4 bases and J lost 3; bases outside the gene matches: 3. The germline gives CDR1 SGHNT, CDR2 YYREEE (reference sequence).